A selection of T cell receptor beta chains follows, all from one sample in a study of beta chain features in type 1 diabetes. Clones were read by immunoSEQ multiplex PCR, and TCRdb kept only the in-frame ones, dropping some. The sample holds 200,000 to 300,000 clones, 11% seen once. The sequencing input was naive CD4+ T cells from blood. Receptor source: a man under 40 with type 1 diabetes. Each CDR3 is given with its conserved first and last residue. The D gene is left open where the match is weak. The size of a clone is reported for some rows only, either as once, few or many, or as a class for expanded clones.

DNA: TGTGCCAGCTCACCTCAAGCGGGGGGCTTTAGGGATGAGCAGTTCTTC; CDR3: CASSPQAGGFRDEQFF; D: TRBD2; V: TRBV11-1; size: few; J: TRBJ2-1
DNA: TGTGCCAGTAGTGTTACAGGGTCCGGCGGCTACACCTTC; CDR3: CASSVTGSGGYTF; D: NA; V: TRBV19; size: NA; J: TRBJ1-2
DNA: TGTGCCAGCAGCGTAGCAACGAGCGGCGAGCAGTACTTC; CDR3: CASSVATSGEQYF; D: NA; V: TRBV9; size: few; J: TRBJ2-7
DNA: TGCGCCAGCACTTTGCTAGCGGGGGTCTCCTACAATGAGCAGTTCTTC; CDR3: CASTLLAGVSYNEQFF; D: TRBD2; V: TRBV5-1; size: few; J: TRBJ2-1
DNA: TGTGCCAGCAGCTTAAGTGGCCACCCCTACGAGCAGTACTTC; CDR3: CASSLSGHPYEQYF; D: NA; V: TRBV7-2; size: NA; J: TRBJ2-7
DNA: TGTGCCAGCAGCGCGGGACAGCGGAACACTGAAGCTTTCTTT; CDR3: CASSAGQRNTEAFF; D: TRBD1; V: TRBV9; size: NA; J: TRBJ1-1
DNA: TGTGCCACCAGCCCCCGGACAGGGCGGAATTCACCCCTCCACTTT; CDR3: CATSPRTGRNSPLHF; D: TRBD1; V: TRBV15; size: NA; J: TRBJ1-6
DNA: TGTGCCAGCAGCTTATACGGGACAGGTCTTGAGCAGTACTTC; CDR3: CASSLYGTGLEQYF; D: TRBD1; V: TRBV7-8; size: few; J: TRBJ2-7
DNA: TGTGCCAGCAGCTCACCGGGAGCCCAGGAGACCCAGTACTTC; CDR3: CASSSPGAQETQYF; D: NA; V: TRBV5-4; size: NA; J: TRBJ2-5
DNA: TGTGCCAGCAGCTTAGTGGGACAGGGGGTAGGTGAGCAGTTCTTC; CDR3: CASSLVGQGVGEQFF; D: TRBD1; V: TRBV7-2; size: few; J: TRBJ2-1
DNA: TGTGCCAGTACCGGGACAGGGTATAACAATCAGCCCCAGCATTTT; CDR3: CASTGTGYNNQPQHF; D: TRBD1; V: TRBV19; size: few; J: TRBJ1-5